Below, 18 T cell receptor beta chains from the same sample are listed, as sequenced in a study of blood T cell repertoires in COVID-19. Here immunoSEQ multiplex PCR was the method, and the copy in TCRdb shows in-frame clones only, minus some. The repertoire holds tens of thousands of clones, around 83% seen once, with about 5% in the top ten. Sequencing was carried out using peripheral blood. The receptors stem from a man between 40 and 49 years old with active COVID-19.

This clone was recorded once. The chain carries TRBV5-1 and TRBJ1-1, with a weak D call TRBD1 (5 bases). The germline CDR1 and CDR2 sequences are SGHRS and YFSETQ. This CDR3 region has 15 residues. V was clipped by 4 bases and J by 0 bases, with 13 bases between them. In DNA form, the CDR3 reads TGCGCCAGCAGCCGGGGACTTTCAATGAACACTGAAGCTTTCTTT. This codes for CASSRGLSMNTEAFF.

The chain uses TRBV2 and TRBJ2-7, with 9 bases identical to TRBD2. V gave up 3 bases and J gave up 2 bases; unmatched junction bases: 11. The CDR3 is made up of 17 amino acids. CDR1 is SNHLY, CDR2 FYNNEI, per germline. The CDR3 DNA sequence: TGTGCCAGCAGTGACGTGCCTAGCGGGGCCTCACCCTACGAGCAGTACTTC. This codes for CASSDVPSGASPYEQYF.

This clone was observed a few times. The CDR3 DNA reads TGTGCCATCAGTGAGTCGGTGAGGAACACCGGGGAGCTGTTTTTT. It specifies CAISESVRNTGELFF. The V and J genes are TRBV10-3 and TRBJ2-2, with D hard to call. Trimming removed 0 bases at V and 1 base at J, with 6 bases between. Looked up from germline, CDR1 is ENHRY and CDR2 is SYGVKD. This CDR3 comprises 15 residues.

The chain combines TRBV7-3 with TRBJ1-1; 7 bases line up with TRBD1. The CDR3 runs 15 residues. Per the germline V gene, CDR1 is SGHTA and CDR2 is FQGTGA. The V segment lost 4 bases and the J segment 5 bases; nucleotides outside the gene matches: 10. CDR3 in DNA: TGTGCCAGCAGCTCACCGACAGGGCACGGAACTGAAGCTTTCTTT. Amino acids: CASSSPTGHGTEAFF.

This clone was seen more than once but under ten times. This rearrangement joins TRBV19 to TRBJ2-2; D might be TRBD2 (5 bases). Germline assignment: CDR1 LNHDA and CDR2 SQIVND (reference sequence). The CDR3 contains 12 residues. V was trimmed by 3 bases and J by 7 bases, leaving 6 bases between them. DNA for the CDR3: TGTGCCAGTAGTATCGGAGGCGGGGAGCTGTTTTTT. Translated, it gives CASSIGGGELFF.

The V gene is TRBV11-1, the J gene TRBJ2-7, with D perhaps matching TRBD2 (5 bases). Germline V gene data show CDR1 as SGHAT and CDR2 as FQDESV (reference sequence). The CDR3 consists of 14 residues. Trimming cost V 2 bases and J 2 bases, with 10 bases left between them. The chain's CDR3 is CASSLYGSPYEQYF. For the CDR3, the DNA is TGTGCCAGCAGCTTATATGGGAGCCCCTACGAGCAGTACTTC.

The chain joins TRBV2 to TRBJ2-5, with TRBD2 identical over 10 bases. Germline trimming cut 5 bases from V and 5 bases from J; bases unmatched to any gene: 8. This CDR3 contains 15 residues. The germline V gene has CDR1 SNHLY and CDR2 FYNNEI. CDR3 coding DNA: TGTGCCAGCAGTACGGGGACTAGCGCTGGGGAGACCCAGTACTTC. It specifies CASSTGTSAGETQYF.

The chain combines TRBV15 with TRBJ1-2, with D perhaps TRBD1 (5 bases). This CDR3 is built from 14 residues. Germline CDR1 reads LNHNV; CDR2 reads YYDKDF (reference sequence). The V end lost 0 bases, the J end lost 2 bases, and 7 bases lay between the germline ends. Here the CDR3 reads CATSREGGNYGYTF. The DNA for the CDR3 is TGTGCCACCAGCAGAGAGGGGGGGAACTATGGCTACACCTTC.

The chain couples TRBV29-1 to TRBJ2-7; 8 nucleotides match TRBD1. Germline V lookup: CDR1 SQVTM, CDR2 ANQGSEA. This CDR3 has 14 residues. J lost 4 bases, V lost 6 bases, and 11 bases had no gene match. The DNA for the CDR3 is TGCAGCGTCGTCCTGGACAGGGCCTCTTACGAGCAGTACTTC. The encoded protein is CSVVLDRASYEQYF.

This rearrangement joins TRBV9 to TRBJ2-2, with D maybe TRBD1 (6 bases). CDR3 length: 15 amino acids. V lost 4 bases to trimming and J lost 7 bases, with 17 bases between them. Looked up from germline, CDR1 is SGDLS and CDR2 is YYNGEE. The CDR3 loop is CASSPGTRDVGELFF. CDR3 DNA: TGTGCCAGCAGCCCCGGGACACGGGACGTCGGGGAGCTGTTTTTT.

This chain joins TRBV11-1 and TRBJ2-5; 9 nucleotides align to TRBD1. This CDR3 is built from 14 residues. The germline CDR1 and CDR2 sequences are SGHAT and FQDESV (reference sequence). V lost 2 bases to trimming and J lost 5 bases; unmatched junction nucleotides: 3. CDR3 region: CASSLHRGPETQYF. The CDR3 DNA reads TGTGCCAGCAGCTTACACAGGGGGCCCGAGACCCAGTACTTC.

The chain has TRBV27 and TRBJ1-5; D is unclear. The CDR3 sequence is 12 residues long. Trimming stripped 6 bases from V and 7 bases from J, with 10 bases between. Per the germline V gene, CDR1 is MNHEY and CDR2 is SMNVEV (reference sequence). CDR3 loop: CASSPGGQPQHF. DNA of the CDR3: TGTGCCAGCAGCCCAGGAGGGCAGCCCCAGCATTTT.

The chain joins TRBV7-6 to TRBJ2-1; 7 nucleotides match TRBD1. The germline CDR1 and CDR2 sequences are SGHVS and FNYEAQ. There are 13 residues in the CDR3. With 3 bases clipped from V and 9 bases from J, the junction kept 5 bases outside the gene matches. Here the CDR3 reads CASSFGQEVEQFF. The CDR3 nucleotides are TGTGCCAGCAGCTTCGGACAGGAGGTTGAGCAGTTCTTC.

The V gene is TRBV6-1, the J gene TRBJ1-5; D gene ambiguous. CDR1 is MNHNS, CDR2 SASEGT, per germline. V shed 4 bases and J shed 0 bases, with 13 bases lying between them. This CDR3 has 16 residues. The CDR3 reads CASSGPGSHSNQPQHF. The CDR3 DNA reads TGTGCCAGCAGTGGCCCAGGCTCCCATAGCAATCAGCCCCAGCATTTT.

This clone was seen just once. In DNA, the CDR3 is TGCGCCAGCAGCTACGGACAGGGGGCGATAGGGGAAGCTTTCTTT. Protein: CASSYGQGAIGEAFF. This chain connects TRBV5-1 to TRBJ1-1, with TRBD1 matching over 11 bases. The CDR3 is made up of 15 amino acids. Unmatched junction bases numbered 9, after V lost 3 bases and J lost 8 bases. Germline CDR1 reads SGHRS; CDR2 reads YFSETQ.

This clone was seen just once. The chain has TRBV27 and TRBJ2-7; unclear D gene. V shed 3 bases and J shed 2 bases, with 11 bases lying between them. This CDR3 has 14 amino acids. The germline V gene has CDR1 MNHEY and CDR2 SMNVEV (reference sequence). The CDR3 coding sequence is TGTGCCAGCAGTTTTTACGCCGGAGCCTACGAGCAGTACTTC. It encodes CASSFYAGAYEQYF.

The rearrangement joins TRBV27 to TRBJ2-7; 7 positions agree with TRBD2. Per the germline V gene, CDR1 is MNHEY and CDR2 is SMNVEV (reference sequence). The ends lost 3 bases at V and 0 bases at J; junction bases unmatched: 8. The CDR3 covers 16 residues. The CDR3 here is CASSFDLAASSYEQYF. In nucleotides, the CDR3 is TGTGCCAGCAGTTTCGATCTAGCGGCAAGCTCCTACGAGCAGTACTTC.

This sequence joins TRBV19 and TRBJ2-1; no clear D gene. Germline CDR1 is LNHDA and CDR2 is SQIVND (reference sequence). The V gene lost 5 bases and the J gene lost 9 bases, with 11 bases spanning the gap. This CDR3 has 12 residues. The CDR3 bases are TGTGCCAGTAGTGTGAGCCGCGGTGAGCAGTTCTTC. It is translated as CASSVSRGEQFF.